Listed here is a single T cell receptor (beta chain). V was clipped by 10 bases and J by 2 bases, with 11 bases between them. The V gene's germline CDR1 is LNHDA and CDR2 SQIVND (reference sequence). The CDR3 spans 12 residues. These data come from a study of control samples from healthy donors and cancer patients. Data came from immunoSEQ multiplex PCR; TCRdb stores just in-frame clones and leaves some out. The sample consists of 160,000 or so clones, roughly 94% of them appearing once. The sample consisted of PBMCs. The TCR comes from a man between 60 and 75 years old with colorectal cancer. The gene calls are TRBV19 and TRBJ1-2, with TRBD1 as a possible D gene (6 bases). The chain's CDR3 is CATGDKNYGYTF. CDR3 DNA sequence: TGTGCCACCGGGGACAAGAACTATGGCTACACCTTC.